This T cell receptor (beta chain) was recovered during a study of shared clonotypes between healthy human individuals. The unsorted PBMC replicate PCRs were performed with approximately 300 ng DNA, around 30,000 T cell genomes. As processed by the authors: ImmunoSEQ supplied junction-only sequences lacking quality scores, so filtering was different. Sequencing was performed with immunoSEQ multiplex PCR; in TCRdb, only in-frame clones are kept and a portion is missing. V and J calls and clone size are given by that table; D and trimming were obtained from the DNA. The sample carries fewer than 500,000 clones, roughly 79% recorded once. Study-wide points: Clonotype sharing among donors, it was expected, would be affected by sequencing depth.

The CDR3 has 15 residues. Germline CDR1 is SGHNT and CDR2 is YYREEE (reference sequence). V shed 4 bases, J shed 8 bases, and the junction held 11 bases outside the gene matches. As concerns this clone: Its specificity is not known.

The chain joins TRBV5-4 to TRBJ2-3; 9 bases are shared with TRBD2. The TCR was taken from a middle-aged woman in good health. Some clones in this sample may be carry-over from other donors' samples. Sequenced sample: PBMCs. This CDR3 is CASSRREREVGTQYF. The DNA for the CDR3 is TGTGCCAGCAGCCGCAGGGAGCGGGAGGTTGGTACGCAGTATTTT.